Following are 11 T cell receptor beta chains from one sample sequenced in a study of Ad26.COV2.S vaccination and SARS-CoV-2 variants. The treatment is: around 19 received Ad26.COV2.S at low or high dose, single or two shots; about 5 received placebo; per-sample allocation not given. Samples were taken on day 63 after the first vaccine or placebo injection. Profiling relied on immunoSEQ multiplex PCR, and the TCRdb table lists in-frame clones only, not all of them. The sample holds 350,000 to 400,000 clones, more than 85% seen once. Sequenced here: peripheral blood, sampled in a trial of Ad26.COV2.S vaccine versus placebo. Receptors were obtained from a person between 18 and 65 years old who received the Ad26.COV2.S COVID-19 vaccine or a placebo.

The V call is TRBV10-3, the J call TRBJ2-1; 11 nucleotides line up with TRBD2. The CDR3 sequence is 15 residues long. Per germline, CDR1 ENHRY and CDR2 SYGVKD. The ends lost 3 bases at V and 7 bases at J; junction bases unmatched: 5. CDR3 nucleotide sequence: TGTGCCATCAGTGAAGTAGCGGGGGGGCATAATGAGCAGTTCTTC. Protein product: CAISEVAGGHNEQFF.

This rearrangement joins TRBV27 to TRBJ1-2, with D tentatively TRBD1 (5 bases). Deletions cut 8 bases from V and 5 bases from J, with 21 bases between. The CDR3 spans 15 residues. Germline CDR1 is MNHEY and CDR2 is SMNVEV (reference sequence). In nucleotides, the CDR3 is TGTGCCAGCTCCCCTTCGGGGGGGAGGGGATATGGCTACACCTTC. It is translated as CASSPSGGRGYGYTF.

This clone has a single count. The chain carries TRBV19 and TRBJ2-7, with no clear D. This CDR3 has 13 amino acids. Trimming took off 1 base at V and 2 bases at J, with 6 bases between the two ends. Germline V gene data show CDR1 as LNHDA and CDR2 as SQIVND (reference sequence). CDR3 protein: CASSIASAYEQYF. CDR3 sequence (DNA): TGTGCCAGTAGTATAGCGTCGGCCTACGAGCAGTACTTC.

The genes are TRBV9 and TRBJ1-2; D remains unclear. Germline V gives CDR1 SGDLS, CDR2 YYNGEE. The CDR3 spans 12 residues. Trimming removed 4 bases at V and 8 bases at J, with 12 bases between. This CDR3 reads CASSPRPEGYTF. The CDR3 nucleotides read TGTGCCAGCAGCCCCCGCCCGGAAGGCTACACCTTC.

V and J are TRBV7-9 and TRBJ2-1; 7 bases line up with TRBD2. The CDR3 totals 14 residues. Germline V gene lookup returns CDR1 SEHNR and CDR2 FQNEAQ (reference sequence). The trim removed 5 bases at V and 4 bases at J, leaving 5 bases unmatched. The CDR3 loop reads CASSRMGGYNEQFF. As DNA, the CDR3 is TGTGCCAGCAGCCGCATGGGGGGGTACAATGAGCAGTTCTTC.

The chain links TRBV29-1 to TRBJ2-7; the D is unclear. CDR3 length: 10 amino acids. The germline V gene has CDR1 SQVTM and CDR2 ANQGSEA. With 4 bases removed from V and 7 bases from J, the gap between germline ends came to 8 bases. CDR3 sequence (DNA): TGCAGCGTTGTTTTTGGGGAGCAGTACTTC. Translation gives CSVVFGEQYF.

CDR3 DNA: TGTGCCACCAGCAGAGATTTAACAGGGAACTATGGCTACACCTTC. It encodes CATSRDLTGNYGYTF. The chain is built from TRBV15 and TRBJ1-2; perhaps TRBD1 as D (6 bases). The CDR3 loop spans 15 amino acids. The germline V gene encodes CDR1 LNHNV and CDR2 YYDKDF (reference sequence). V shed 0 bases and J shed 2 bases, with 10 bases lying between them.

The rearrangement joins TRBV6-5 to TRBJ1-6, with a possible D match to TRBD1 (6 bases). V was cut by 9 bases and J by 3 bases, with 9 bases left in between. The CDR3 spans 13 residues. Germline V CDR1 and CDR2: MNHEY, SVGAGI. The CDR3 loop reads CASGQIYNSPLHF. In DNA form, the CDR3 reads TGTGCCAGTGGACAGATCTATAATTCACCCCTCCACTTT.

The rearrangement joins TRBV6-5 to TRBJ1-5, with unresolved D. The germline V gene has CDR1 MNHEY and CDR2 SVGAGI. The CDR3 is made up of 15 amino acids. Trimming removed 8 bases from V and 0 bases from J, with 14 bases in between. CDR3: CASRQDAISNQPQHF. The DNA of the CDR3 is TGTGCCAGCCGCCAGGATGCCATTAGCAATCAGCCCCAGCATTTT.

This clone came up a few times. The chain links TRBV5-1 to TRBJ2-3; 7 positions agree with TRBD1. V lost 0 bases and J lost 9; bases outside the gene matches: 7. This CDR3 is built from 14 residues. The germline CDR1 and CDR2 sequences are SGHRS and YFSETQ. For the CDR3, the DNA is TGCGCCAGCAGCTTGGACGGGGACAGTTTGACGCAGTATTTT. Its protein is CASSLDGDSLTQYF.

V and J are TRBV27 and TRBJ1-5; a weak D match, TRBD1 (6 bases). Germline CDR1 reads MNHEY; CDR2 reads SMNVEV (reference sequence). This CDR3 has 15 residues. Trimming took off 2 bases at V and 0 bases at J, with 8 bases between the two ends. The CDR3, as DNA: TGTGCCAGCAGTTTAAGGGGGTTTAGCAATCAGCCCCAGCATTTT. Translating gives CASSLRGFSNQPQHF.